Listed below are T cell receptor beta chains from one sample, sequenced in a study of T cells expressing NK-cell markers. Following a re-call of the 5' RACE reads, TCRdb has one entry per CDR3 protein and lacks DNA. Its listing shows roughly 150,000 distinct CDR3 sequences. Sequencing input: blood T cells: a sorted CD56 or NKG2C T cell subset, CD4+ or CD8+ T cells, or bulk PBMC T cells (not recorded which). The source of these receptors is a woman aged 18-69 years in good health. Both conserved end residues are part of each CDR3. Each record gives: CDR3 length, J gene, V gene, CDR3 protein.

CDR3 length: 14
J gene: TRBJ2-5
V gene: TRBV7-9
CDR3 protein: CASNFPGLGETQYF

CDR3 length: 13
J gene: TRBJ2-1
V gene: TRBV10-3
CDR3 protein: CAIRRDLNGEQFF

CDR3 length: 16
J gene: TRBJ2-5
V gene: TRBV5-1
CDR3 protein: CASGPGLAGPQETQYF

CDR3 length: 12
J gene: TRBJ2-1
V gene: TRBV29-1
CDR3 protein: CSVGQRANEQFF

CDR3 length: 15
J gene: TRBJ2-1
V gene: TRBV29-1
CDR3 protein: CSVRGGMVSYNEQFF

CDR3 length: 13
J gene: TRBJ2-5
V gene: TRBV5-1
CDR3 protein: CASSIGPTETQYF

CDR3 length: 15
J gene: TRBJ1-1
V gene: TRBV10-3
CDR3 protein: CAISKEDRGGTEAFF

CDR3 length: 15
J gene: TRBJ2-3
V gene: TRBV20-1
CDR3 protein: CSARLGTSGADTQYF

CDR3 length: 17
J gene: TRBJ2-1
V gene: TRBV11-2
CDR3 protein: CASSPESGLAAYNEQFF

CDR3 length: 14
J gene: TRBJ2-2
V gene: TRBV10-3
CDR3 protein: CAISDSDRAGELFF